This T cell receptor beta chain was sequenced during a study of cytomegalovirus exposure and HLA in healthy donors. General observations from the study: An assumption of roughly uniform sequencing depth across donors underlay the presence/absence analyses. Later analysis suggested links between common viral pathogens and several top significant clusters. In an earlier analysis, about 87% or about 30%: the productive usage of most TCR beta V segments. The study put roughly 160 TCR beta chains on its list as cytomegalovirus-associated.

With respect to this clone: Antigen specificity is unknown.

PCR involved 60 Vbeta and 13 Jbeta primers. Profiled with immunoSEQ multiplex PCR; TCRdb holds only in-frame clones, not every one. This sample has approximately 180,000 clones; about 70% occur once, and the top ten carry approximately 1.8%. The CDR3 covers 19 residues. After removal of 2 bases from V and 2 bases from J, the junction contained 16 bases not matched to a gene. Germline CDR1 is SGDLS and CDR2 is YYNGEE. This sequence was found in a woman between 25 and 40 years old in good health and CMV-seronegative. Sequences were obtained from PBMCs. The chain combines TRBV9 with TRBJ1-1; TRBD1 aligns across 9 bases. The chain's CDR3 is CASSVLQGAEFVRNTEAFF. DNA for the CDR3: TGTGCCAGCAGCGTCCTACAGGGGGCGGAGTTCGTGCGAAACACTGAAGCTTTCTTT.